The 8 T cell receptor beta chains below were found in one sample sequenced in a study of shared clonotypes between healthy human individuals (dated by TCRdb to the early 2020s). Library preparation used the immunoSEQ multiplex PCR assay. TCRdb re-hosts the immuneACCESS table, in-frame sequences only. Its copies lack some clones; in the studies checked, an unresolved V gene accounts for under half of them, and the cause for the rest is not known. The sample includes about 1.5 million clones, with around 97% observed a single time. 1% to 1.5% of the sample rests with the top ten. Sequenced: naive CD4+ T cells sorted from blood. The cell subset or site label for this specimen denotes: CD45RA+ positively selected. These receptors all stem from a man aged 25-45 years in good health.

This clone was recorded once. In the same sample, other DNA sequences code for this CDR3. The chain carries TRBV18 and TRBJ1-1, with D unresolved. Germline V gene sequence: CDR1 KGHSH, CDR2 LQKENI. This CDR3 is built from 13 residues. Trimming shortened V by 3 bases and J by 0 bases, and 5 bases separated the two germline ends. The DNA for the CDR3 is TGTGCCAGCTCACCGTCCATGAACACTGAAGCTTTCTTT. Its protein is CASSPSMNTEAFF.

This clone was picked up one time. This sample includes further DNA sequences coding for the same CDR3. The chain recombines TRBV20-1 with TRBJ2-3; D is unclear. The V gene lost 3 bases and the J gene lost 3 bases, with 4 bases spanning the gap. Germline lookup yields CDR1 DFQATT and CDR2 SNEGSKA (reference sequence). CDR3 length: 11 amino acids. The chain's CDR3 is CSARITDTQYF. As DNA, the CDR3 is TGCAGTGCTAGGATAACAGATACGCAGTATTTT.

This rearrangement joins TRBV7-9 to TRBJ1-2; D is unresolved. Germline V lookup: CDR1 SEHNR, CDR2 FQNEAQ (reference sequence). Deletions cut 2 bases from V and 3 bases from J, with 13 bases between. This CDR3 has 15 amino acids. The CDR3 is CASSLSVWTHYGYTF. DNA for the CDR3: TGTGCCAGCAGCTTAAGTGTTTGGACCCACTATGGCTACACCTTC.

Worth noting for this clone: In the same sample, other DNA sequences code for this CDR3. The V gene is TRBV18, the J gene TRBJ2-7, with D possibly TRBD1 on 6 matching bases. The CDR3 has 14 residues. Germline V gene sequence: CDR1 KGHSH, CDR2 LQKENI. V lost 3 bases and J 2 bases, leaving 11 bases between the germline ends. The CDR3 here is CASSPGQGTYEQYF. The CDR3 DNA sequence: TGTGCCAGCTCACCGGGGCAGGGGACCTACGAGCAGTACTTC.

J is TRBJ1-3 and V is TRBV6-5; 7 positions agree with TRBD1. CDR1 is MNHEY and CDR2 is SVGAGI in the germline V gene. The junction had 7 bases not matched to a gene; V was cut back by 6 bases and J by 2 bases. This CDR3 is built from 15 residues. CDR3 sequence reads: CASRGITGAGNTIYF. The CDR3 coding sequence is TGTGCCAGCAGGGGGATAACAGGGGCTGGAAACACCATATATTTT.

This clone was picked up one time. The V gene is TRBV5-8, the J gene TRBJ1-4; no clear D gene. The CDR3 contains 13 residues. Trimming cost V 1 base and J 6 bases, with 7 bases left between them. Germline V gives CDR1 SGHTS, CDR2 YDEGEE. CDR3 sequence reads: CASSLMGDEKLFF. DNA for the CDR3: TGTGCCAGCAGCTTGATGGGAGATGAAAAACTGTTTTTT.

Only one count was recorded for this clone. Here the CDR3 reads CASSPGQGSRDTQYF. The DNA of the CDR3 is TGTGCCAGTAGTCCGGGACAGGGGTCCAGAGATACGCAGTATTTT. The J gene is TRBJ2-3, the V gene TRBV19; 10 bases fit TRBD1. CDR1 LNHDA and CDR2 SQIVND come from the germline V gene (reference sequence). The CDR3 spans 15 residues. J lost 5 bases, V lost 5 bases, and 7 bases had no gene match.

The chain is built from TRBV11-1 and TRBJ2-2; D gene uncertain. The CDR3 totals 14 residues. Germline assignment: CDR1 SGHAT and CDR2 FQDESV (reference sequence). V was cut by 5 bases and J by 3 bases, with 10 bases left in between. The CDR3: CASSPRLHTGELFF. CDR3 DNA sequence: TGTGCCAGCAGCCCAAGACTGCACACCGGGGAGCTGTTTTTT.